The clone carrying this T cell receptor (beta chain) was detected only a few times. Its specificity is unknown. This specimen belongs to a study of beta chain features in type 1 diabetes. Study-wide context: Age and gender were similar between patients and healthy donors, as were cell yields. Findings and limits, study-wide: Sequencing from cDNA could over-represent high-TCR-expressing cells. Sampled from patients, naive, central memory and Treg TCRB repertoires appeared more similar than those sampled from healthy donors. TCRB rearrangement may or may not be influenced by HLA type; here this remained unresolved.

The sequenced template was cDNA made from the entire isolated RNA. The table came from immunoSEQ multiplex PCR; TCRdb's copy has only in-frame clones and leaves some out. The profile shows just over 450,000 clones, about 32% of them singletons. This receptor was identified in a man between 18 and 35 years old in good health. The sequencing input was naive CD4+ T cells from blood.

CDR3 residues: CAWNRQGVNEQFF. CDR3 in DNA: TGTGCCTGGAATAGACAGGGAGTGAATGAGCAGTTCTTC. The chain combines TRBV30 with TRBJ2-1; 7 positions agree with TRBD1. V was clipped by 4 bases and J by 7 bases; unmatched bases: 7. Germline-derived CDR1 and CDR2 are GTSNPN and SVGIG (reference sequence). CDR3 length: 13 amino acids.